This TCR beta chain came from a study of identical twins. Findings and limits, study-wide: Where beta out-of-frame sequences were concerned, excess twin sharing was weaker. The abundant beta clonotypes from cord blood had fewer insertions, and memory repertoires had none of this. The study found excess low generation probability among twin-shared out-of-frame alpha sequences.

This CDR3 spans 14 amino acids. Germline V gene data show CDR1 as MNHNS and CDR2 as SASEGT. V trimming: 6 bases; J trimming: 1 base; junction bases outside the gene matches: 3. This clonotype was seen a handful of times. Its antigen remains unidentified. TCRdb passed the 5' RACE reads through MiXCR, listing each CDR3 protein once. The sample has around 1.7 million distinct CDR3 sequences; about 32% are singletons. The origin of this receptor is a newborn girl in good health. The rearrangement uses TRBV6-1 and TRBJ2-7; 10 bases match TRBD1. Sequenced: cord blood. CDR3 in amino acids: CASRGQGSSYEQYF. For the CDR3, the DNA is TGTGCCAGCAGGGGACAGGGGTCTTCCTACGAGCAGTACTTC.